Presented here are 6 T cell receptor beta chains from one specimen sequenced in a study of T-cell reconstitution after alpha-beta-depleted transplantation in children. Unique molecular identifiers were incorporated into the prepared TCRbeta library. One entry per CDR3 protein, called by TCRdb with MiXCR from the PCR reads. The table records around 960,000 distinct CDR3 sequences, about 26% of them present only once. This material consisted of PBMCs, mostly from graft donor cells, taken 360 days after TCRalphabeta/CD19-depleted stem cell transplant. The source is a boy under two years old who had a stem cell transplant for SCID, so the T cells may come from the graft donor.

The rearrangement joins TRBV5-5 to TRBJ2-3; D perhaps matches TRBD2 (6 bases). The V gene lost 7 bases and the J gene lost 3 bases, with 9 bases spanning the gap. Germline V gives CDR1 SGHKS, CDR2 YYEKEE (reference sequence). The CDR3 runs 12 residues. The CDR3 nucleotides are TGTGCCAGCCAGGAGGGAACAGATACGCAGTATTTT. Its protein is CASQEGTDTQYF.

V is TRBV10-3 and J is TRBJ2-3; 8 bases align to TRBD2. The length of the CDR3 is 15 residues. V shed 7 bases, J shed 2 bases, and the junction held 8 bases outside the gene matches. Germline V gene lookup returns CDR1 ENHRY and CDR2 SYGVKD. The CDR3 bases are TGTGCCATCAATGCGCTAGCGGGTGTCACAGATACGCAGTATTTT. Its protein is CAINALAGVTDTQYF.

This chain links TRBV28 with TRBJ1-4; D gene unclear. The CDR3 is made up of 12 amino acids. CDR1 and CDR2 (germline): MDHEN, SYDVKM. The V end lost 3 bases, the J end lost 4 bases, and 3 bases lay between the germline ends. CDR3 sequence reads: CASSFNNEKLFF. CDR3 sequence (DNA): TGTGCCAGCAGTTTCAATAATGAAAAACTGTTTTTT.

The chain joins TRBV12-3 or TRBV12-4 to TRBJ1-1; unclear D gene. CDR3 length equals 15 residues. V dropped 6 bases and J dropped 3 bases, with 17 bases sitting between them. The CDR3 DNA reads TGTGCCAGCAGGGCCGTTGGCAGGCCTGACACTGAAGCTTTCTTT. Its translation: CASRAVGRPDTEAFF.

In its sample, this clonotype was seen a few times. V gene TRBV15 combines with J gene TRBJ2-4; D not certain. Germline CDR1 and CDR2: LNHNV and YYDKDF (reference sequence). This CDR3 spans 18 amino acids. Deletions cut 3 bases from V and 0 bases from J, with 18 bases between. CDR3 protein: CATSSTSRQRLAKNIQYF. DNA for the CDR3: TGTGCCACCAGCAGTACCTCCCGACAACGACTAGCCAAAAACATTCAGTACTTC.

The chain carries TRBV5-1 and TRBJ2-2; D possibly matches TRBD1 or TRBD2 (6 bases each). The CDR3 contains 15 residues. V was pared by 4 bases and J by 0 bases, with 10 bases between. CDR1 is SGHRS, CDR2 YFSETQ, per germline. This CDR3 reads CASSEGGTNTGELFF. CDR3 DNA: TGCGCCAGCAGCGAGGGGGGAACGAACACCGGGGAGCTGTTTTTT.